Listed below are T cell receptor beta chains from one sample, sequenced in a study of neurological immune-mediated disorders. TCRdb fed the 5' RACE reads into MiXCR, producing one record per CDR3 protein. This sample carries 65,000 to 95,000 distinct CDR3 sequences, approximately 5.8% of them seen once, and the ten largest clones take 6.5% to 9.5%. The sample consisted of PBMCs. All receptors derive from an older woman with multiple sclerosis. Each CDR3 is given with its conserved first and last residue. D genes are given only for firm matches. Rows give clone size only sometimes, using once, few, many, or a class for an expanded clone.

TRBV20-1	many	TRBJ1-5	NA	TGCAGTGCTAGTTTGGGTTATAGCAATCAGCCCCAGCATTTT	CSASLGYSNQPQHF
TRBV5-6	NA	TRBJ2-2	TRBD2	TGTGCCAGCAGGAAAAGCGGGGGGGCTCTGGAGCTGTTTTTT	CASRKSGGALELFF
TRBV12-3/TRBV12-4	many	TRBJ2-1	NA	TGTGCCAGCAGTGATTTTAATGAGCAGTTCTTC	CASSDFNEQFF
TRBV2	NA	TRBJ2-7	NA	TGTGTCAGCCCGGATCCCTTGGTAGGGGAGGAGCAGTACTTC	CVSPDPLVGEEQYF
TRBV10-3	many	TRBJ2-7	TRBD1	TGTGCCATCGGACAGGGAACCTCCTTCGAGTACTTC	CAIGQGTSFEYF
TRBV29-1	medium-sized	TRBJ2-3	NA	TGCAGCCACGGGACAGATACGCAGTATTTT	CSHGTDTQYF
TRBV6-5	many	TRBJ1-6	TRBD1	TGTGCCAGCAAGCGACAGGGTAATTCACCCCTCCACTTT	CASKRQGNSPLHF
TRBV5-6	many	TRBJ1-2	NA	TGTGCCAGCAGCTTGGCCGGGCATCTGCGAGGGGATGGCTACACCTTC	CASSLAGHLRGDGYTF
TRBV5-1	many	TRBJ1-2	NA	TGCGCCAGCAGCTCCGCGGGGGCCGGAGGAGGCTACACCTTC	CASSSAGAGGGYTF
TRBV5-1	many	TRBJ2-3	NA	TGCGCCAGCAGCTTCGACGGCACAGATACGCAGTATTTT	CASSFDGTDTQYF
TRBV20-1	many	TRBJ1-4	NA	TGCAGTGCTAGCCAGAGTGAAAAACTGTTTTTT	CSASQSEKLFF
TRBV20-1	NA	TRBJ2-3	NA	TGCAGTGCTAGAGAACTGCCAGACCTTAGCACAGATACGCAGTATTTT	CSARELPDLSTDTQYF
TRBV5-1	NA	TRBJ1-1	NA	TGCGCCAGCAGCTGGGGAGTGAGCGGCACTGAAGCTTTCTTT	CASSWGVSGTEAFF
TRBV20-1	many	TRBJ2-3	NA	TGCAGTGCCCCGAGAGGCGGAACAGATACGCAGTATTTT	CSAPRGGTDTQYF
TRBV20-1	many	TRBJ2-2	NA	TGCAGTGCCAACGAAGGGAGGAGGCGGCCTAGGAACACCGGGGAGCTGTTTTTT	CSANEGRRRPRNTGELFF
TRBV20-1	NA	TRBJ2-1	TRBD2	TGCAGTGCTAGGGGGACTAGCGGGGAGTACTACAATGAGCAGTTCTTC	CSARGTSGEYYNEQFF
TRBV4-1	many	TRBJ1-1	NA	TGCGCCAGCAGCCAACCCAGGGGGAACACTGAAGCTTTCTTT	CASSQPRGNTEAFF
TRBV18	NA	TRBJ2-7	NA	TGTGCCAGCTCACCGATCAGCTCCTACGAGCAGTACTTC	CASSPISSYEQYF
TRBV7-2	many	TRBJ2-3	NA	TGTGCCAGCAGCCTCCAACAGGGAGATACGCAGTATTTT	CASSLQQGDTQYF
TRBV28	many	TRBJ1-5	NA	TGTGCCAGCAGTTGGAACCGGCCCCAGCATTTT	CASSWNRPQHF
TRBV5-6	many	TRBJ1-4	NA	TGTGCCAGCAGCTTGGGGCAGGGTGCTAATGAAAAACTGTTTTTT	CASSLGQGANEKLFF
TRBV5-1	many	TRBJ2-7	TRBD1	TGCGCCAGCAGCAAAAGGACAGGGGGAACCTACGAGCAGTACTTC	CASSKRTGGTYEQYF
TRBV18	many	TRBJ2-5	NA	TGTGCCAGCAGCCCCCAAGAGACCCAGTACTTC	CASSPQETQYF
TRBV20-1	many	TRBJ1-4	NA	TGCAGTGCTAGAGAGACAGAGGAAAAACTGTTTTTT	CSARETEEKLFF
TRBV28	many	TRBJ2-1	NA	TGTGCCAGCAGTTTAACAGGAACCTACAATGAGCAGTTCTTC	CASSLTGTYNEQFF
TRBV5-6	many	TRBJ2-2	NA	TGTGCCAGCAGCTTGTCACCGGGGCGACCAAACACCGGGGAGCTGTTTTTT	CASSLSPGRPNTGELFF
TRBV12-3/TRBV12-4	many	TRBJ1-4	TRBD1	TGTGCCAGCAGGGGGAGCAGGGGGAGGGCTTTTTTTTTT	CASRGSRGRAFFF
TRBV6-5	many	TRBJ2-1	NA	TGTGCCAGCAGTTACGGGCGGAATGAGCAGTTCTTC	CASSYGRNEQFF
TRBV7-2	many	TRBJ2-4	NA	TGTGCCAGCAGCATACCGACAATAGCCAAAAACATTCAGTACTTC	CASSIPTIAKNIQYF
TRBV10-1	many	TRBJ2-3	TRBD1	TGCGCCAGCAGAGACAGGGCAGATACGCAGTATTTT	CASRDRADTQYF
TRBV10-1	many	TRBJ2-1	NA	TGCGCCAGCAGTGAGTCCCAGTATAATAATGAGCAGTTCTTC	CASSESQYNNEQFF
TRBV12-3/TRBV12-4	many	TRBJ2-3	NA	TGTGCCAGCAGTTTTTTAGTGACAGATACGCAGTATTTT	CASSFLVTDTQYF
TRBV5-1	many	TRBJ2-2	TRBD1	TGCGCCTGTACCGGGACAGTAGACACCGGGGAGCTGTTTTTT	CACTGTVDTGELFF
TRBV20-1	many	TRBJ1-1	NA	TGCAGTGCTAGATCAAGGGAGGGCACTGAAGCTTTCTTT	CSARSREGTEAFF
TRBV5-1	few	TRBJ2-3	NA	TGCGCCAGCAGCTTTGGCCTTCGGTCCGGGGGCAGCACAGATACGCAGTATTTT	CASSFGLRSGGSTDTQYF
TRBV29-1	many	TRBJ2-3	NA	TGCAGCGTTCGTAGGGCTAGCACAGATACGCAGTATTTT	CSVRRASTDTQYF
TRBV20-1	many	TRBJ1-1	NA	TGCAGTGCTAGAATCGGGGACACTGAAGCTTTCTTT	CSARIGDTEAFF
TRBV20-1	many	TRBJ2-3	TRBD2	TGCAGTGCTAGAGATCTGCGGGGGGGCCTCCTTGGGGATAGAGATACGCAGTATTTT	CSARDLRGGLLGDRDTQYF
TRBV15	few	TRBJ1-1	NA	TGTGCCACCAGCAGAGATCGGCGCCAAAACACTGAAGCTTTCTTT	CATSRDRRQNTEAFF
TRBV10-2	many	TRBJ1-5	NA	TGCGCCAGTAACCAAGGGGGAAATCAGCCCCAGCATTTT	CASNQGGNQPQHF
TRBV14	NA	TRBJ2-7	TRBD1	TGTGCCAGCAGCCTCCGGGACAGGATTTCCTACGAGCAGTACTTC	CASSLRDRISYEQYF
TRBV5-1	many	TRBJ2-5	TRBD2	TGCGCCAGCAGCTTGGGACCGGGGGGGCAATACCAAGAGACCCAGTACTTC	CASSLGPGGQYQETQYF